This is a list of T cell receptor beta chains from one sample in a study of CD8 T cells in Susac syndrome. TCRdb re-called the immunoSEQ multiplex PCR reads through MiXCR, storing one row per CDR3 protein. The sample includes 200,000 to 250,000 distinct CDR3 sequences, 95% seen only once; the top ten take approximately 0.082%. Specimen: CD4+ T cells from PBMCs. The receptors derive from a human donor with multiple sclerosis. Both conserved end residues are part of each CDR3. Each record gives: D gene, J gene, V gene, CDR3 length, clone size, CDR3 DNA, CDR3 protein. The D gene is left open where the match is weak. Some rows have no size entry. The others give once, few or many, or a class for an expanded clone.

d_call: .; j_call: TRBJ1-1; v_call: TRBV6-5; cdr3_length: 16; clone_size: .; cdr3_nt: TGTGCCAGCAGTTACGACACCCTGGGGGGGAACACTGAAGCTTTCTTT; cdr3_aa: CASSYDTLGGNTEAFF
d_call: .; j_call: TRBJ2-2; v_call: TRBV30; cdr3_length: 14; clone_size: .; cdr3_nt: TGTGCCTGGAGCCTACGGAGGGCGACCGGGGAGCTGTTTTTT; cdr3_aa: CAWSLRRATGELFF
d_call: .; j_call: TRBJ2-5; v_call: TRBV5-6; cdr3_length: 14; clone_size: .; cdr3_nt: TGTGCCAGCAGCCCCGGGCCTCAAGGGGAGACCCAGTACTTC; cdr3_aa: CASSPGPQGETQYF
d_call: .; j_call: TRBJ2-1; v_call: TRBV20-1; cdr3_length: 11; clone_size: .; cdr3_nt: TGCAGTGCTCCCAGGGGCAATGAGCAGTTCTTC; cdr3_aa: CSAPRGNEQFF
d_call: TRBD1; j_call: TRBJ1-2; v_call: TRBV6-6; cdr3_length: 13; clone_size: .; cdr3_nt: TGTGCCAGCAGAGACAGGGATGACTATGGCTACACCTTC; cdr3_aa: CASRDRDDYGYTF
d_call: TRBD1; j_call: TRBJ1-5; v_call: TRBV7-8; cdr3_length: 16; clone_size: once; cdr3_nt: TGTGCCAGCAGCAAGCACCGGGACAGGGGGTCTGAGCCCCAGCATTTT; cdr3_aa: CASSKHRDRGSEPQHF
d_call: .; j_call: TRBJ1-6; v_call: TRBV25-1; cdr3_length: 13; clone_size: once; cdr3_nt: TGTGCCAGCAGTGCCAGGGTTAATTCACCCCTCCACTTT; cdr3_aa: CASSARVNSPLHF
d_call: .; j_call: TRBJ1-1; v_call: TRBV29-1; cdr3_length: 11; clone_size: once; cdr3_nt: TGCAGCGTACAGGATTACACTGAAGCTTTCTTT; cdr3_aa: CSVQDYTEAFF
d_call: TRBD1; j_call: TRBJ1-2; v_call: TRBV6-2/TRBV6-3; cdr3_length: 16; clone_size: .; cdr3_nt: TGTGCCAGCAGTACGGGACAGGATAAGGCTAAGTATGGCTACACCTTC; cdr3_aa: CASSTGQDKAKYGYTF
d_call: .; j_call: TRBJ1-2; v_call: TRBV27; cdr3_length: 12; clone_size: .; cdr3_nt: TGTGCCAGCAGGTCAGGAGGCTATGGCTACACCTTC; cdr3_aa: CASRSGGYGYTF
d_call: .; j_call: TRBJ2-3; v_call: TRBV29-1; cdr3_length: 13; clone_size: .; cdr3_nt: TGCAGCGCTATCCGGGACATGGAAGATACGCAGTATTTT; cdr3_aa: CSAIRDMEDTQYF
d_call: .; j_call: TRBJ1-5; v_call: TRBV5-1; cdr3_length: 15; clone_size: .; cdr3_nt: TGCGCCAGCAGCTTGGAGGGGGACTTCGATCAGCCCCAGCATTTT; cdr3_aa: CASSLEGDFDQPQHF
d_call: .; j_call: TRBJ1-2; v_call: TRBV6-6; cdr3_length: 12; clone_size: .; cdr3_nt: TGTGCCAGCAGTGAGGCCGGGAGGGGCTACACCTTC; cdr3_aa: CASSEAGRGYTF
d_call: .; j_call: TRBJ2-6; v_call: TRBV5-1; cdr3_length: 16; clone_size: .; cdr3_nt: TGCGCCAGCAGCTTGGCGCAAATATTTGGGGCCAACGTCCTGACTTTC; cdr3_aa: CASSLAQIFGANVLTF
d_call: .; j_call: TRBJ1-1; v_call: TRBV5-1; cdr3_length: 14; clone_size: .; cdr3_nt: TGCGCCAGCACCGAGATTCTGGGGAACACTGAAGCTTTCTTT; cdr3_aa: CASTEILGNTEAFF
d_call: .; j_call: TRBJ2-1; v_call: TRBV30; cdr3_length: 14; clone_size: .; cdr3_nt: TGTGCCTGGAAGATGCGGGGGCGGGCGAATGAGCAGTTCTTC; cdr3_aa: CAWKMRGRANEQFF
d_call: .; j_call: TRBJ1-1; v_call: TRBV29-1; cdr3_length: 13; clone_size: .; cdr3_nt: TGCAGCGTTGCCCGGGGTTTGAACACTGAAGCTTTCTTT; cdr3_aa: CSVARGLNTEAFF